The 10 T cell receptor beta chains reported below all come from one sample, sequenced in a study of neurological immune-mediated disorders. TCRdb analysed the 5' RACE reads with MiXCR anew, one entry per CDR3 protein. The sample holds tens of thousands of distinct CDR3 sequences, 10% seen once. Sequencing input: PBMCs. The receptors come from a woman aged 40-49 years with HTLV-1-associated myelopathy (HAM/TSP).

This clonotype has ten or more counts. The chain is built from TRBV24-1 and TRBJ2-3, with 11 bases matching TRBD2. The CDR3 is 17 residues long. Looked up from germline, CDR1 is KGHDR and CDR2 is SFDVKD. V shed 5 bases and J 5 bases; nucleotides not matched to a gene: 11. The CDR3 sequence: CATSGYSGGAVGDTQYF. CDR3 sequence (DNA): TGTGCCACCAGTGGCTATAGCGGGGGGGCCGTGGGAGATACGCAGTATTTT.

This clonotype showed up many times. This chain joins TRBV29-1 and TRBJ2-6; D is ambiguous. This CDR3 contains 13 residues. Looked up from germline, CDR1 is SQVTM and CDR2 is ANQGSEA. V gave up 6 bases and J gave up 2 bases, with 8 bases separating them. The CDR3 DNA is TGCAGCGTCCCAGTGGCTGGGGCCAACGTCCTGACTTTC. Translation gives CSVPVAGANVLTF.

This clonotype was picked up many times. The chain combines TRBV27 with TRBJ2-1; TRBD1 or TRBD2 may be the D gene (6 bases each). In germline, CDR1 is MNHEY, CDR2 SMNVEV (reference sequence). The CDR3 length is 12 residues. V was shortened by 4 bases and J by 10 bases, with 11 bases between the two germline ends. The CDR3 DNA reads as TGTGCCAGCAGTTCTGGGGGGCGAGAGCAGTTCTTC. Translated, it gives CASSSGGREQFF.

The table lists this clonotype with many counts. J is TRBJ1-2 and V is TRBV19; 11 nucleotides line up with TRBD1. The CDR3 consists of 14 residues. Germline values: CDR1 LNHDA, CDR2 SQIVND (reference sequence). Trimming took 3 bases from V and 6 from J; bases not matched to a gene: 3. CDR3 region: CASSIGTGGDGYTF. CDR3 in DNA: TGTGCCAGTAGTATCGGGACAGGGGGAGATGGCTACACCTTC.

This clonotype appeared many times. This chain connects TRBV7-6 to TRBJ2-7, with a tentative D call TRBD2 (5 bases). This CDR3 is 14 amino acids long. CDR1 is SGHVS and CDR2 is FNYEAQ in the germline V gene. Deletions cut 3 bases from V and 1 base from J, with 10 bases between. This CDR3 reads CASSLGDGSYEQYF. CDR3 DNA: TGTGCCAGCAGCTTGGGAGACGGTTCCTACGAGCAGTACTTC. The entire variable domain, with the rest obtained from reference TRBV7-6 and TRBJ2-7, is as follows: GAGVSQSPRYKVTKRGQDVALRCDPISGHVSLYWYRQALGQGPEFLTYFNYEAQQDKSGLPNDRFSAERPEGSISTLTIQRTEQRDSAMYRCASSLGDGSYEQYFGPGTRLTVT.

This clonotype was seen ten or more times. The J gene is TRBJ2-1, the V gene TRBV4-2; D not resolved. The CDR3 has 15 residues. Trimming pared 0 bases from V and 1 base from J, leaving 7 bases between. Germline CDR1 and CDR2: LGHNA and YNFKEQ. Here the CDR3 reads CASSQDPDSYNEQFF. DNA of the CDR3: TGTGCCAGCAGCCAAGATCCGGATTCCTACAATGAGCAGTTCTTC.

This clonotype was recorded at least ten times. The chain uses TRBV7-2 and TRBJ2-7; D not certain. V lost 5 bases, J lost 2 bases, and 13 bases lay in between. Looked up from germline, CDR1 is SGHTA and CDR2 is FQGNSA. The CDR3 length is 14 residues. For the CDR3, the DNA is TGTGCCAGCAGCGTCTATAAATCCACCTACGAGCAGTACTTC. It codes for CASSVYKSTYEQYF.

This clonotype occurred many times. V usage is TRBV20-1 and J usage is TRBJ1-4; D is possibly TRBD1 (5 bases). This CDR3 is built from 14 residues. V lost 4 bases and J lost 3, with 12 bases in between. In germline, CDR1 is DFQATT, CDR2 SNEGSKA (reference sequence). The CDR3 reads CSAKGPLSNEKLFF. The CDR3 DNA reads TGCAGTGCTAAGGGGCCGTTATCTAATGAAAAACTGTTTTTT.

The sample holds many counts of this clonotype. The rearrangement links TRBV4-3 to TRBJ2-2; 7 bases fit TRBD1. The junction had 6 bases not matched to a gene; V was cut back by 0 bases and J by 5 bases. CDR3 size: 16 residues. Germline CDR1 LGHNA, CDR2 YSLEER. CDR3 residues: CASSQDLQGLTGELFF. In nucleotides, the CDR3 is TGCGCCAGCAGCCAAGATCTACAGGGGTTGACCGGGGAGCTGTTTTTT.

Notes on this clonotype: This may stem from a read error, because a much larger clone lies one nucleotide away. This chain joins TRBV11-2 and TRBJ2-3, with 8 bases that match TRBD2. CDR1 is SGHAT, CDR2 FQNNGV, per germline. This CDR3 region has 17 residues. The CDR3 sequence is CASNLGSSGPTTDTQYF. The CDR3 DNA reads as TGTGCCAGCAACTTAGGTTCTAGCGGGCCAACCACAGATACGCAGTATTTT.